This T cell receptor beta chain is from a study of identical twins. Study outcomes and limitations: Conclusions came from cross-sectional statistical analysis, not from following the same donors. It was possible that invariant MAIT and iNKT cells partly confounded the zero-insertion analyses. Abundant beta clonotypes from cord blood had fewer insertions, unlike memory repertoires, which showed none.

TCRdb re-called the 5' RACE reads with MiXCR, one entry per CDR3 protein. The sample lists 1.5 million or so distinct CDR3 sequences; around 29% were seen once. Only healthy Caucasians were enrolled as donors. The germline V and J ends were trimmed by 5 bases and 6 bases, with 13 bases remaining between them. CDR1 SEHNR and CDR2 FQNEAQ come from the germline V gene (reference sequence). This CDR3 comprises 13 residues. A word on this clonotype: Its target is unknown.

This TCR derives from a newborn girl in good health. Sequenced: cord blood. The chain has TRBV7-9 and TRBJ1-2; D gene uncertain. CDR3 protein: CASSRRVTDGYTF. In DNA form, the CDR3 reads TGTGCCAGCAGCCGAAGGGTTACGGATGGCTACACCTTC. Drawing the rest from reference TRBV7-9 and TRBJ1-2, the complete variable domain is DTGVSQNPRHKITKRGQNVTFRCDPISEHNRLYWYRQTLGQGPEFLTYFQNEAQLEKSRLLSDRFSAERPKGSFSTLEIQRTEQGDSAMYLCASSRRVTDGYTFGSGTRLTVV.